A single sample is the source of the 18 T cell receptor beta chains below, sequenced in a study of control samples from healthy donors and cancer patients. Data came from immunoSEQ multiplex PCR; TCRdb stores just in-frame clones and leaves some out. The sample contains around 200,000 clones, just under 95% of which appear only once. The sample was blood. Receptors were obtained from a man between 50 and 59 years old in good health.

The chain combines TRBV12-3 or TRBV12-4 with TRBJ1-4; D is uncertain. CDR3 length equals 13 residues. V was clipped by 5 bases and J by 8 bases, with 12 bases between them. The CDR3 reads CASSAREEEKLFF. The CDR3, as DNA: TGTGCCAGCAGTGCCCGCGAGGAGGAAAAACTGTTTTTT.

This clone was observed once. The gene calls are TRBV10-2 and TRBJ1-1; no clear D gene. The CDR3 length is 16 residues. Looked up from germline, CDR1 is WSHSY and CDR2 is SAAADI. V was pared by 0 bases and J by 1 base, with 12 bases between. DNA for the CDR3: TGCGCCAGCAGTGAGTCGATGGCCTTGTCGAACACTGAAGCTTTCTTT. As protein: CASSESMALSNTEAFF.

The genes are TRBV18 and TRBJ1-5; D is unresolved. The germline V gene encodes CDR1 KGHSH and CDR2 LQKENI. The V gene lost 1 base and the J gene lost 9 bases, with 16 bases spanning the gap. The CDR3 runs 15 residues. The CDR3 protein is CASSPQAGDQWPQHF. The CDR3 DNA is TGTGCCAGCTCACCACAAGCCGGAGACCAGTGGCCCCAGCATTTT. Combining the CDR3 with reference TRBV18 and TRBJ1-5 gives the whole variable domain NAGVMQNPRHLVRRRGQEARLRCSPMKGHSHVYWYRQLPEEGLKFMVYLQKENIIDESGMPKERFSAEFPKEGPSILRIQQVVRGDSAAYFCASSPQAGDQWPQHFGDGTRLSIL.

In its sample, this clone was seen once. CDR3 in amino acids: CASSYGTVTGELFF. CDR3 bases: TGTGCCAGCAGCTACGGGACAGTTACCGGGGAGCTGTTTTTT. The V call is TRBV7-9, the J call TRBJ2-2; 7 positions match TRBD1. The germline CDR1 and CDR2 sequences are SEHNR and FQNEAQ (reference sequence). J lost 5 bases, V lost 4 bases, and 4 bases had no gene match. The CDR3 sequence is 14 residues long.

The chain is built from TRBV11-2 and TRBJ1-2; 9 bases match TRBD1. The J segment lost 7 bases and the V segment lost 5 bases, leaving 17 bases of the junction unmatched. CDR1 is SGHAT and CDR2 is FQNNGV in the germline V gene. The CDR3 sequence is 17 residues long. CDR3 nucleotide sequence: TGTGCCAGCAGCCTAAGGGACAGGGAGGCGGGTGCGGGTGGCTACACCTTC. Its protein is CASSLRDREAGAGGYTF.

The genes are TRBV27 and TRBJ1-2; D gene ambiguous. This CDR3 comprises 12 residues. Per the germline V gene, CDR1 is MNHEY and CDR2 is SMNVEV (reference sequence). Trimming took 6 bases from V and 5 from J, leaving 10 bases between them. CDR3 sequence reads: CASRGEPYGYTF. DNA for the CDR3: TGTGCCAGCAGAGGCGAGCCGTATGGCTACACCTTC.

The genes are TRBV4-2 and TRBJ2-2; no definite D call. This CDR3 region has 14 residues. V was shortened by 2 bases and J by 4 bases, with 8 bases between the two germline ends. Germline CDR1 is LGHNA and CDR2 is YNFKEQ. This CDR3 is CASSQKGSTGELFF. Here the CDR3 DNA reads TGTGCCAGCAGCCAAAAGGGATCCACCGGGGAGCTGTTTTTT.

The DNA of the CDR3 is TGTGCCAGCAGCTTCTACAGGGGCGGCGGGGAGCTGTTTTTT. Protein: CASSFYRGGGELFF. The rearrangement links TRBV5-5 to TRBJ2-2, with TRBD1 identical over 7 bases. Germline lookup yields CDR1 SGHKS and CDR2 YYEKEE (reference sequence). V was pared by 2 bases and J by 7 bases, with 5 bases of the junction left unmatched. This CDR3 is built from 14 residues. Looking up the rest from reference TRBV5-5 and TRBJ2-2 gives the full variable domain: DAGVTQSPTHLIKTRGQQVTLRCSPISGHKSVSWYQQVLGQGPQFIFQYYEKEERGRGNFPDRFSARQFPNYSSELNVNALLLGDSALYLCASSFYRGGGELFFGEGSRLTVL.

On this clone: Other DNA sequences in the same sample also yield this CDR3. The chain joins TRBV19 to TRBJ2-7; the D gene is possibly TRBD1 (5 bases). The CDR3 has 13 residues. Germline CDR1 reads LNHDA; CDR2 reads SQIVND (reference sequence). Trimming left V 6 bases short and J 3 bases short, with 12 bases between. The CDR3 nucleotides read TGTGCCAGTAGCAGTGTGCAGGGCTACGAGCAGTACTTC. Translated: CASSSVQGYEQYF.

This rearrangement joins TRBV4-2 to TRBJ2-2, with 8 bases fitting TRBD1. V lost 0 bases and J lost 6; bases outside the gene matches: 15. Germline assignment: CDR1 LGHNA and CDR2 YNFKEQ. The CDR3 covers 19 residues. The CDR3 region is CASSQDLRTGIGNAGELFF. In DNA form, the CDR3 reads TGTGCCAGCAGCCAAGATCTGCGGACAGGGATCGGGAATGCCGGGGAGCTGTTTTTT.

This chain connects TRBV27 to TRBJ2-5, with 9 bases fitting TRBD2. The CDR3 sequence is 15 residues long. V lost 1 base, J lost 3 bases, and 3 bases stayed unmatched. Germline CDR1 is MNHEY and CDR2 is SMNVEV (reference sequence). CDR3 sequence: CASSLLAGVEETQYF. DNA for the CDR3: TGTGCCAGCAGTTTATTAGCGGGGGTAGAAGAGACCCAGTACTTC.

This chain connects TRBV19 to TRBJ2-5; TRBD2 is a possible D gene (6 bases). V lost 5 bases and J lost 1, with 8 bases in between. The CDR3 is 13 residues long. In germline, CDR1 is LNHDA, CDR2 SQIVND (reference sequence). The CDR3 DNA reads as TGTGCCAGTAGTGCGGGGATCCAAGAGACCCAGTACTTC. Translated: CASSAGIQETQYF.

The chain links TRBV7-2 to TRBJ1-4; 7 nucleotides agree with TRBD1. With V trimmed by 4 bases and J by 6 bases, 5 bases remained unmatched. The CDR3 is 14 residues long. Germline loops: CDR1 SGHTA, CDR2 FQGNSA. The CDR3 sequence: CASSSGQTYEKLFF. CDR3 coding DNA: TGTGCCAGCAGCTCGGGACAGACCTATGAAAAACTGTTTTTT. Variable domain in full (rest from reference TRBV7-2 and TRBJ1-4): GAGVSQSPSNKVTEKGKDVELRCDPISGHTALYWYRQSLGQGLEFLIYFQGNSAPDKSGLPSDRFSAERTGGSVSTLTIQRTQQEDSAVYLCASSSGQTYEKLFFGSGTQLSVL.

The rearrangement links TRBV6-1 to TRBJ2-1; 7 bases are shared with TRBD1. This CDR3 is built from 16 residues. The germline V gene has CDR1 MNHNS and CDR2 SASEGT. Trimming cost V 3 bases and J 1 base; bases outside gene matches: 6. CDR3 loop: CASSDLTGPSYNEQFF. In DNA, the CDR3 is TGTGCCAGCAGTGACCTGACAGGGCCTTCCTACAATGAGCAGTTCTTC.

As concerns this clone: The sample contains more than one DNA sequence encoding this CDR3. The V gene is TRBV19, the J gene TRBJ1-5; unclear D gene. The CDR3 extends over 12 amino acids. Germline CDR1 is LNHDA and CDR2 is SQIVND (reference sequence). Trimming took off 3 bases at V and 2 bases at J, with 2 bases between the two ends. The chain's CDR3 is CASSIGNQPQHF. The CDR3 DNA is TGTGCCAGTAGTATTGGCAATCAGCCCCAGCATTTT.

Here the CDR3 reads CASSSHRDKAVETQYF. The CDR3, as DNA: TGTGCCAGCAGCTCACACAGGGATAAGGCGGTGGAGACCCAGTACTTC. This chain links TRBV11-3 with TRBJ2-5, with D maybe TRBD1 (6 bases). Germline values: CDR1 SGHNT, CDR2 YENEEA. The germline V and J ends were trimmed by 4 bases and 5 bases, with 20 bases remaining between them. CDR3 length equals 16 residues.

This clone was seen a single time. The CDR3 loop reads CASSWPTGDGSSGNTIYF. CDR3 nucleotide sequence: TGTGCCAGCAGTTGGCCTACAGGGGACGGCAGCTCTGGAAACACCATATATTTT. The V gene is TRBV6-2 or TRBV6-3, the J gene TRBJ1-3, with 7 bases lining up with TRBD1. Looked up from germline, CDR1 is MNHEY and CDR2 is SVGEGT. The CDR3 contains 18 residues. J lost 0 bases, V lost 4 bases, and 12 bases had no gene match.

The CDR3 DNA follows: TGTGCCAGCAGCCCAGGAGGTCGTCCGGATCGAGGTGATGAAAAACTGTTTTTT. Amino acids: CASSPGGRPDRGDEKLFF. The genes are TRBV3-1 (or the pseudogene TRBV3-2) and TRBJ1-4; D gene unclear. There are 18 residues in the CDR3. Trimming pared 4 bases from V and 6 bases from J, leaving 24 bases between. Per germline, CDR1 LGHDT and CDR2 YNNKEL (reference sequence).